The entry below describes one TCR beta chain. The antigen is undetermined. V lost 4 bases to trimming and J lost 1 base; unmatched junction nucleotides: 4. Looked up from germline, CDR1 is SQVTM and CDR2 is ANQGSEA. The CDR3 totals 13 residues. This sample was included in a study of identical twins. MiXCR, run by TCRdb on the 5' RACE reads, gives a single entry per CDR3 protein. The table records some 270,000 distinct CDR3 sequences, approximately 8.6% of them present only once. Study-level results: Compared with models, monozygotic twins showed more out-of-frame TCR alpha sharing.

This sample was shared with a second study, whose subject was yellow fever vaccine responses in identical twins.

The sequence came from a woman aged 18 to 35 in good health. The sequencing input was CD8+ T cells sorted from blood. V gene TRBV29-1 combines with J gene TRBJ2-7; 7 bases line up with TRBD1. The CDR3 coding sequence is TGCAGCGTTGCGGGACAGACTTCCTACGAGCAGTACTTC. Translated: CSVAGQTSYEQYF.